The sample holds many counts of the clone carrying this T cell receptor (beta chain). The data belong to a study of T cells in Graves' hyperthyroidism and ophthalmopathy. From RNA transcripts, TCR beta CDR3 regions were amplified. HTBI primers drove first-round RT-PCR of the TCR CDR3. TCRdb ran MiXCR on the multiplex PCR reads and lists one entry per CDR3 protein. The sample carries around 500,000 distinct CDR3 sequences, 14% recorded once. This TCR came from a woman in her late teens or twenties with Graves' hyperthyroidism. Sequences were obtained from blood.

The CDR3 DNA reads TGTGCCACCTCGGTGGACGGGAATGAAAAACTGTTTTTT. This gives the protein CATSVDGNEKLFF. This rearrangement joins TRBV15 to TRBJ1-4; no definite D call. CDR3 length equals 13 residues. V shed 8 bases and J shed 5 bases, with 12 bases lying between them. Germline CDR1 reads LNHNV; CDR2 reads YYDKDF (reference sequence).